These 28 T cell receptor beta chains originate from one sample sequenced in a study of neurological immune-mediated disorders (dated by TCRdb to the late 2010s). The library was made by 5' RACE. These reads were obtained on an Illumina HiSeq 2500. TCRdb took the public reads, trimmed them with fastp at Q25, ran MiXCR for clone calling and kept in-frame beta chains. Each record represents a unique CDR3 protein, reported with the most common genes and DNA among its rows. This sample comprises roughly 15,000 distinct CDR3 sequences, under 3.5% of them detected only once. Roughly 21% of the sample belongs to the ten largest clones. The sequencing input was CD8+ T cells from blood. These receptors were taken from a woman between 35 and 50 years old in good health.

This clonotype showed up many times. The chain has TRBV9 and TRBJ2-1; 10 positions agree with TRBD1. The CDR3 runs to 14 residues. Trimming took 3 bases from V and 5 from J; bases not matched to a gene: 2. Per the germline V gene, CDR1 is SGDLS and CDR2 is YYNGEE. CDR3 nucleotide sequence: TGTGCCAGCAGCGCGGGGACAGGGGACAATGAGCAGTTCTTC. This encodes CASSAGTGDNEQFF.

This clonotype was seen at least ten times. CDR3 protein: CASSRIKGEQFF. The CDR3, as DNA: TGTGCCAGCAGTCGGATTAAGGGTGAGCAGTTCTTC. This sequence joins TRBV6-5 and TRBJ2-1; no firm D call. Germline CDR1 reads MNHEY; CDR2 reads SVGAGI. With 5 bases removed from V and 9 bases from J, the gap between germline ends came to 11 bases. The CDR3 totals 12 residues.

At least ten counts were recorded for this clonotype. The chain employs TRBV10-3 and TRBJ2-3; D is possibly TRBD2 (7 bases). The CDR3 length is 15 residues. CDR1 is ENHRY, CDR2 SYGVKD, per germline. The ends were cut back, 8 bases at V and 4 bases at J, with 19 bases in the middle. CDR3 DNA sequence: TGTGCCATCGCGGGGGTGGGGGCGCCCCCAGATACGCAGTATTTT. Its translation is CAIAGVGAPPDTQYF.

This clonotype has at least ten counts. The gene calls are TRBV10-2 and TRBJ1-6; no definite D call. CDR1 and CDR2 from the germline V gene are WSHSY and SAAADI. The CDR3 length is 15 residues. Trimming stripped 6 bases from V and 7 bases from J, with 16 bases between. CDR3 sequence: CASSERGLENSPLHF. The DNA for the CDR3 is TGCGCCAGCAGCGAAAGAGGGCTTGAGAATTCACCCCTCCACTTT.

This clonotype was counted only a few times. The chain uses TRBV6-5 and TRBJ2-1; 14 nucleotides match TRBD2. CDR1 and CDR2 from the germline V gene are MNHEY and SVGAGI. This CDR3 region has 15 residues. V gave up 8 bases and J gave up 8 bases; unmatched junction bases: 8. The CDR3 reads CASRGLAGAHDEQFF. The CDR3 coding sequence is TGTGCCAGCCGGGGACTAGCGGGAGCGCACGATGAGCAGTTCTTC.

This clonotype was found many times. The CDR3: CASSPKDKNYNEQFF. The CDR3 coding sequence is TGTGCCAGCAGCCCAAAGGACAAAAACTACAATGAGCAGTTCTTC. V and J are TRBV7-9 and TRBJ2-1; TRBD1 might be the D (5 bases). V was trimmed by 5 bases and J by 3 bases, leaving 14 bases between them. This CDR3 is 15 amino acids long. Germline values: CDR1 SEHNR, CDR2 FQNEAQ (reference sequence).

This clonotype was found a few times. The chain carries TRBV11-2 and TRBJ2-5; D call uncertain. V lost 6 bases and J lost 5, with 19 bases in between. This CDR3 contains 15 residues. Germline CDR1 is SGHAT and CDR2 is FQNNGV. The CDR3 sequence: CASRQTGSGRETQYF. The CDR3 DNA follows: TGTGCCAGCAGGCAAACCGGGTCCGGACGGGAGACCCAGTACTTC. The entire variable domain, with the rest obtained from reference TRBV11-2 and TRBJ2-5, is as follows: EAGVAQSPRYKIIEKRQSVAFWCNPISGHATLYWYQQILGQGPKLLIQFQNNGVVDDSQLPKDRFSAERLKGVDSTLKIQPAKLEDSAVYLCASRQTGSGRETQYFGPGTRLLVL.

This clonotype showed up many times. The chain links TRBV4-3 to TRBJ2-7, with a possible D match to TRBD1 (5 bases). The CDR3 sequence is 17 residues long. In germline, CDR1 is LGHNA, CDR2 YSLEER. V lost 0 bases and J 5 bases, leaving 20 bases between the germline ends. CDR3 nucleotides: TGCGCCAGCAGCCAAGAACTAACAGGAAACCATTTTAACGAGCAGTACTTC. Translated, it gives CASSQELTGNHFNEQYF.

This clonotype appeared many times. The chain couples TRBV28 to TRBJ2-2; maybe TRBD1 (5 bases). The V and J ends lost 7 bases and 0 bases respectively, with 18 bases between them. Germline lookup yields CDR1 MDHEN and CDR2 SYDVKM. CDR3 length: 17 amino acids. In nucleotides, the CDR3 is TGTGCCAGCAACTCCCCTTGGGGCGGCTCGAACACCGGGGAGCTGTTTTTT. It is translated as CASNSPWGGSNTGELFF.

This clonotype was seen repeatedly, ten times or more. J is TRBJ2-7 and V is TRBV20-1; the match to TRBD1 covers 8 bases. Per the germline V gene, CDR1 is DFQATT and CDR2 is SNEGSKA (reference sequence). There are 14 residues in the CDR3. J was trimmed by 4 bases and V by 6 bases; bases with no gene match: 11. CDR3 amino acids: CSASPGQGRYEQYF. In nucleotides, the CDR3 is TGCAGTGCAAGCCCAGGACAGGGCCGATACGAGCAGTACTTC.

This clonotype was observed many times. CDR3 DNA: TGTGCCAGCAGTTCCCTCGTAGCGGGAGATGTCGGGGAGCTGTTTTTT. It is translated as CASSSLVAGDVGELFF. The gene calls are TRBV28 and TRBJ2-2; 9 bases are shared with TRBD2. The junction had 10 bases not matched to a gene; V was cut back by 4 bases and J by 7 bases. Germline V CDR1 and CDR2: MDHEN, SYDVKM. The CDR3 runs to 16 residues.

This clonotype was counted many times. The chain links TRBV11-2 to TRBJ2-1; 8 nucleotides agree with TRBD1. Germline-derived CDR1 and CDR2 are SGHAT and FQNNGV. The trim removed 6 bases at V and 10 bases at J, leaving 8 bases unmatched. The CDR3 has 13 amino acids. The CDR3 region has the DNA TGTGCCAGCAGAAGAATCCGGGACAGGGAGCAGTTCTTC. As protein: CASRRIRDREQFF. Variable domain in full (rest from reference TRBV11-2 and TRBJ2-1): EAGVAQSPRYKIIEKRQSVAFWCNPISGHATLYWYQQILGQGPKLLIQFQNNGVVDDSQLPKDRFSAERLKGVDSTLKIQPAKLEDSAVYLCASRRIRDREQFFGPGTRLTVL.

In its sample, this clonotype was seen many times. A much larger clone is a single base away; this may be a read error. The gene calls are TRBV7-9 and TRBJ2-7; a possible D gene is TRBD1 (6 bases). The V gene lost 5 bases and the J gene lost 5 bases, with 13 bases spanning the gap. Per germline, CDR1 SEHNR and CDR2 FQNEAQ (reference sequence). The CDR3 covers 13 residues. The CDR3 reads CASSPGVGHEQYF. The CDR3, as DNA: TGTGCCAGCAGCCCAGGGGTAGGCCACGAGCAGTACTTC.

This clonotype appeared many times. The rearrangement uses TRBV24-1 and TRBJ2-1; 7 bases match TRBD1. CDR1 and CDR2 (germline): KGHDR, SFDVKD. The CDR3 runs to 16 residues. V lost 4 bases to trimming and J lost 6 bases; unmatched junction nucleotides: 11. DNA for the CDR3: TGTGCCACCAGTGAACCACACCGGGACAGACCCAATGAGCAGTTCTTC. It translates to CATSEPHRDRPNEQFF.

This clonotype showed up many times. V gene TRBV5-1 combines with J gene TRBJ2-3; a weak D match, TRBD2 (7 bases). Germline values: CDR1 SGHRS, CDR2 YFSETQ. The V end lost 3 bases, the J end lost 1 base, and 18 bases lay between the germline ends. CDR3 length: 17 amino acids. For the CDR3, the DNA is TGCGCCAGCAGCTGGGGGCCACTAGCGACCCGCACAGATACGCAGTATTTT. Translating it yields CASSWGPLATRTDTQYF.

This clonotype was seen many times. The chain recombines TRBV5-1 with TRBJ2-7, with D tentatively TRBD2 (5 bases). V was pared by 0 bases and J by 5 bases, with 18 bases between. The CDR3 extends over 16 amino acids. Germline V CDR1 and CDR2: SGHRS, YFSETQ. The CDR3 DNA reads as TGCGCCAGCAGCTTGGTCTATCCTTTGGGAGCCCACGAGCAGTACTTC. This gives the protein CASSLVYPLGAHEQYF.

The sample holds many counts of this clonotype. This chain links TRBV7-2 with TRBJ1-1, with D possibly being TRBD1 (6 bases). Germline V gene lookup returns CDR1 SGHTA and CDR2 FQGNSA. CDR3 length equals 17 residues. V gave up 2 bases and J gave up 1 base, with 17 bases separating them. CDR3 nucleotide sequence: TGTGCCAGCAGCTTAAAGGTACTCACAGGGACGAACACTGAAGCTTTCTTT. Protein: CASSLKVLTGTNTEAFF.

This clonotype occurred many times. The chain couples TRBV4-1 to TRBJ1-2; D is undetermined. Per germline, CDR1 MGHRA and CDR2 YSYEKL. The CDR3 runs 12 residues. V was cut by 1 base and J by 4 bases, with 4 bases left in between. In DNA form, the CDR3 reads TGCGCCAGCAGCCAAGGAGTCTATGGCTACACCTTC. Translated, it gives CASSQGVYGYTF.

Many counts were recorded for this clonotype. The chain employs TRBV5-5 and TRBJ2-5, with D possibly TRBD1 on 6 matching bases. Trimming removed 4 bases from V and 2 bases from J, with 18 bases in between. Germline V gene data show CDR1 as SGHKS and CDR2 as YYEKEE (reference sequence). This CDR3 has 16 residues. CDR3 DNA: TGTGCCAGCAGCCTCACCAGGGGAGACCGTCAAGAGACCCAGTACTTC. This gives the protein CASSLTRGDRQETQYF.

Many counts were recorded for this clonotype. This chain uses TRBV4-2 with TRBJ2-3; 10 nucleotides align to TRBD2. The CDR3 is made up of 17 amino acids. The germline gives CDR1 LGHNA, CDR2 YNFKEQ. V was pared by 0 bases and J by 5 bases, with 8 bases of the junction left unmatched. This CDR3 is CASSQDPSGSSVDTQYF. For the CDR3, the DNA is TGTGCCAGCAGCCAAGATCCTAGCGGGAGTTCTGTAGATACGCAGTATTTT.

This clonotype has at least ten counts. Here the CDR3 reads CASSLSGSSYNEQFF. The CDR3 DNA reads as TGCGCCAGCAGCCTAAGCGGGAGCTCCTACAATGAGCAGTTCTTC. V and J are TRBV5-1 and TRBJ2-1, with 8 bases that match TRBD2. Germline-derived CDR1 and CDR2 are SGHRS and YFSETQ. This CDR3 has 15 residues. The V and J ends lost 4 bases and 0 bases, in that order; junction bases with no gene match: 3.

There are many counts of this clonotype. Mismatch with germline at one junction end may stem from a read error. V gene TRBV15 combines with J gene TRBJ2-7; 7 bases are a match to TRBD2. The CDR3 consists of 14 residues. Germline V gives CDR1 LNHNV, CDR2 YYDKDF (reference sequence). Here the CDR3 reads CVTSSSGYSYEQYF. The CDR3 DNA follows: TGTGTCACCAGCAGTAGCGGGTACTCCTACGAGCAGTACTTC.

In this sample, this clonotype is medium-sized. The V gene is TRBV9, the J gene TRBJ2-1; 7 nucleotides line up with TRBD2. The germline V gene encodes CDR1 SGDLS and CDR2 YYNGEE. This CDR3 is 14 amino acids long. V was clipped by 3 bases and J by 9 bases; unmatched bases: 9. CDR3 nucleotide sequence: TGTGCCAGCAGCGACGGACTAGTTCGGGGTGAGCAGTTCTTC. Amino acids: CASSDGLVRGEQFF.

This clonotype was seen at least ten times. The V gene is TRBV6-1, the J gene TRBJ2-7; D is ambiguous. The CDR3 contains 13 residues. V shed 8 bases and J shed 3 bases, with 14 bases lying between them. The germline V gene encodes CDR1 MNHNS and CDR2 SASEGT. The CDR3 DNA is TGTGCCAGCTCCCCAGGTGGAGACTACGAGCAGTACTTC. Translated: CASSPGGDYEQYF.

This clonotype occurred a few times. This chain links TRBV10-2 with TRBJ2-3; 9 positions match TRBD2. This CDR3 region has 15 residues. Germline loops: CDR1 WSHSY, CDR2 SAAADI. Trimming cost V 10 bases and J 5 bases; bases outside gene matches: 13. This CDR3 is CATNFWREGRDTQYF. Written as DNA, the CDR3 is TGCGCCACTAATTTCTGGCGGGAGGGCCGAGATACGCAGTATTTT.

This clonotype rates as medium-sized. The rearrangement links TRBV27 to TRBJ2-1; 7 bases align to TRBD1. From germline, CDR1 is MNHEY and CDR2 SMNVEV (reference sequence). The ends lost 4 bases at V and 10 bases at J; junction bases unmatched: 7. The CDR3 has 13 amino acids. CDR3 sequence: CASSSQGRGEQFF. CDR3 DNA: TGTGCCAGCAGTTCACAGGGGCGAGGGGAGCAGTTCTTC.

This clonotype was recorded at least ten times. The chain combines TRBV2 with TRBJ2-1; D possibly corresponds to TRBD2 (5 bases). From germline, CDR1 is SNHLY and CDR2 FYNNEI. The CDR3 covers 14 residues. V was pared by 8 bases and J by 4 bases, with 15 bases between. The CDR3 coding sequence is TGTGCCAGCGCGGGCCTCCTTCCATACAATGAGCAGTTCTTC. This gives the protein CASAGLLPYNEQFF.

This clonotype was seen many times. V gene TRBV18 combines with J gene TRBJ2-3; the D is unclear. Germline V gene lookup returns CDR1 KGHSH and CDR2 LQKENI. CDR3 length: 13 amino acids. The ends were cut back, 0 bases at V and 2 bases at J, with 3 bases in the middle. CDR3 bases: TGTGCCAGCTCACCACCGGTCACAGATACGCAGTATTTT. Its translation is CASSPPVTDTQYF.